The T cell receptor beta chain under discussion was sequenced for a study of post-analysis software for immune sequencing data. In the case of this clonotype: Its antigen is currently unknown.

The study, taken as a whole, reports: TRBV segments more frequent in patients than in controls numbered several and included TRBV5-6, TRBV5-1 and TRBV20-1.

TCR beta cDNA libraries included unique molecular identifiers. TCRdb called the PCR reads again in MiXCR, with one record for every CDR3 protein. The sample records 600,000 to 700,000 distinct CDR3 sequences, roughly three fifths being singletons. CDR1 and CDR2 from the germline V gene are DFQATT and SNEGSKA (reference sequence). Trimming removed 3 bases from V and 3 bases from J; junction bases left unmatched: 13. The CDR3 covers 16 residues. The rearrangement links TRBV20-1 to TRBJ1-2; 7 positions agree with TRBD1. Input material: blood. The sequence came from a girl aged 2-15 years with multiple sclerosis. The CDR3 spells CSASKDRRAWDYGYTF. The CDR3 bases are TGCAGTGCTAGTAAGGACAGGAGGGCGTGGGACTATGGCTACACCTTC.